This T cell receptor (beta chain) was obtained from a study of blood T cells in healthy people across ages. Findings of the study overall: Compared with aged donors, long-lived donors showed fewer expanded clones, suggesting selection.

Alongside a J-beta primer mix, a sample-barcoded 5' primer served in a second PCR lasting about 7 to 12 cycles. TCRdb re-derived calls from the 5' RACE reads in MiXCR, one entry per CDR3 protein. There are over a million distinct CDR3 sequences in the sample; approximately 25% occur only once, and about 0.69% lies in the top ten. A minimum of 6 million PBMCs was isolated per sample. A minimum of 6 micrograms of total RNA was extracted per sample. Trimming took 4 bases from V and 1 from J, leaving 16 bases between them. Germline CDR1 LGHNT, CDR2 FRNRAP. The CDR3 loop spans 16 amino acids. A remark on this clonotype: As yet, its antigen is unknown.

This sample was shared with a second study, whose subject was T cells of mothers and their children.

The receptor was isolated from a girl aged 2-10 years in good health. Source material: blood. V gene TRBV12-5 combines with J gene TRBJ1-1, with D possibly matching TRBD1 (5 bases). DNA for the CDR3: TGTGCTAGTGGTTCTCGTTTTGGACACAAGAACACTGAAGCTTTCTTT. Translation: CASGSRFGHKNTEAFF.